This T cell receptor beta chain was found in a study of beta chain features in type 1 diabetes. The study, taken as a whole, reports: Moderate but significant shortening of TCRB CDR3s was recorded in all four CD4+ subsets from Type 1 diabetes patients. Any HLA-type effect on TCRB rearrangement remained unresolved here.

As concerns this clone: Its antigen is undetermined.

Expressed TCRB transcripts were sequenced because the isolated RNA had all been reverse transcribed beforehand. Libraries were prepared by immunoSEQ multiplex PCR; TCRdb keeps only in-frame clonotypes and omits some of them. The top ten hold around 0.029% of the sample, which has 250,000 or so clones, over 20% seen once. V shed 3 bases and J 7 bases; nucleotides not matched to a gene: 10. The CDR3 totals 16 residues. CDR1 is SGDLS, CDR2 YYNGEE, per germline. Sequences were obtained from naive CD4+ T cells from blood. The receptor's source is a woman in her thirties or forties with type 1 diabetes. The chain combines TRBV9 with TRBJ2-2; 9 positions match TRBD2. DNA of the CDR3: TGTGCCAGCAGCGCCCGGGGGGGACTAGCCGGCGGGGAGCTGTTTTTT. The encoded protein is CASSARGGLAGGELFF.